The sample holds a few counts of the clone carrying this T cell receptor beta chain. The sample originates from a study of T cells in Graves' hyperthyroidism and ophthalmopathy. RNA transcripts served as the template for amplifying TCR beta CDR3 regions. Using the HTBI primer set, a first-round RT-PCR was run on the TCR CDR3. TCRdb re-called the multiplex PCR reads through MiXCR, storing one row per CDR3 protein. The sample yields around 200,000 distinct CDR3 sequences, around 19% seen once. This sample holds PBMCs from roughly 10 ml fresh peripheral blood. V lost 2 bases to trimming and J lost 5 bases, with 12 bases between them. The CDR3 runs 15 residues. Germline V gene sequence: CDR1 KGHDR, CDR2 SFDVKD.

Specimen: blood. This chain connects TRBV24-1 to TRBJ1-5; D is unresolved. This TCR was sampled from a middle-aged man with Graves' hyperthyroidism. The chain's CDR3 is CATSDSRLDYQPQHF. CDR3 DNA sequence: TGTGCCACCAGTGATTCAAGGTTGGATTATCAGCCCCAGCATTTT.